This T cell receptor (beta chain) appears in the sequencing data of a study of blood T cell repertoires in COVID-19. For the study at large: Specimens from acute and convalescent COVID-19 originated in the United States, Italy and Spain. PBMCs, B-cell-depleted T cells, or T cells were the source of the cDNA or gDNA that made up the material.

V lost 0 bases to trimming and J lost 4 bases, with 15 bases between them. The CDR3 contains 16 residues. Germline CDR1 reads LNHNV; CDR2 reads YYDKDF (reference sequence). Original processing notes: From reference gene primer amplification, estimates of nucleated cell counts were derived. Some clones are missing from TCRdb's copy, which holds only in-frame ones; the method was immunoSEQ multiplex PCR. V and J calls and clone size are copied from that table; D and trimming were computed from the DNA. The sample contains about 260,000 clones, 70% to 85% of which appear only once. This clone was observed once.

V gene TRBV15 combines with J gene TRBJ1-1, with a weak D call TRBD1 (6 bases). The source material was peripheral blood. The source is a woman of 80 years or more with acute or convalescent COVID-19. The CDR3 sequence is CATSRDQIQGGTEAFF. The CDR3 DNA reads TGTGCCACCAGCAGAGATCAAATACAGGGCGGCACTGAAGCTTTCTTT.